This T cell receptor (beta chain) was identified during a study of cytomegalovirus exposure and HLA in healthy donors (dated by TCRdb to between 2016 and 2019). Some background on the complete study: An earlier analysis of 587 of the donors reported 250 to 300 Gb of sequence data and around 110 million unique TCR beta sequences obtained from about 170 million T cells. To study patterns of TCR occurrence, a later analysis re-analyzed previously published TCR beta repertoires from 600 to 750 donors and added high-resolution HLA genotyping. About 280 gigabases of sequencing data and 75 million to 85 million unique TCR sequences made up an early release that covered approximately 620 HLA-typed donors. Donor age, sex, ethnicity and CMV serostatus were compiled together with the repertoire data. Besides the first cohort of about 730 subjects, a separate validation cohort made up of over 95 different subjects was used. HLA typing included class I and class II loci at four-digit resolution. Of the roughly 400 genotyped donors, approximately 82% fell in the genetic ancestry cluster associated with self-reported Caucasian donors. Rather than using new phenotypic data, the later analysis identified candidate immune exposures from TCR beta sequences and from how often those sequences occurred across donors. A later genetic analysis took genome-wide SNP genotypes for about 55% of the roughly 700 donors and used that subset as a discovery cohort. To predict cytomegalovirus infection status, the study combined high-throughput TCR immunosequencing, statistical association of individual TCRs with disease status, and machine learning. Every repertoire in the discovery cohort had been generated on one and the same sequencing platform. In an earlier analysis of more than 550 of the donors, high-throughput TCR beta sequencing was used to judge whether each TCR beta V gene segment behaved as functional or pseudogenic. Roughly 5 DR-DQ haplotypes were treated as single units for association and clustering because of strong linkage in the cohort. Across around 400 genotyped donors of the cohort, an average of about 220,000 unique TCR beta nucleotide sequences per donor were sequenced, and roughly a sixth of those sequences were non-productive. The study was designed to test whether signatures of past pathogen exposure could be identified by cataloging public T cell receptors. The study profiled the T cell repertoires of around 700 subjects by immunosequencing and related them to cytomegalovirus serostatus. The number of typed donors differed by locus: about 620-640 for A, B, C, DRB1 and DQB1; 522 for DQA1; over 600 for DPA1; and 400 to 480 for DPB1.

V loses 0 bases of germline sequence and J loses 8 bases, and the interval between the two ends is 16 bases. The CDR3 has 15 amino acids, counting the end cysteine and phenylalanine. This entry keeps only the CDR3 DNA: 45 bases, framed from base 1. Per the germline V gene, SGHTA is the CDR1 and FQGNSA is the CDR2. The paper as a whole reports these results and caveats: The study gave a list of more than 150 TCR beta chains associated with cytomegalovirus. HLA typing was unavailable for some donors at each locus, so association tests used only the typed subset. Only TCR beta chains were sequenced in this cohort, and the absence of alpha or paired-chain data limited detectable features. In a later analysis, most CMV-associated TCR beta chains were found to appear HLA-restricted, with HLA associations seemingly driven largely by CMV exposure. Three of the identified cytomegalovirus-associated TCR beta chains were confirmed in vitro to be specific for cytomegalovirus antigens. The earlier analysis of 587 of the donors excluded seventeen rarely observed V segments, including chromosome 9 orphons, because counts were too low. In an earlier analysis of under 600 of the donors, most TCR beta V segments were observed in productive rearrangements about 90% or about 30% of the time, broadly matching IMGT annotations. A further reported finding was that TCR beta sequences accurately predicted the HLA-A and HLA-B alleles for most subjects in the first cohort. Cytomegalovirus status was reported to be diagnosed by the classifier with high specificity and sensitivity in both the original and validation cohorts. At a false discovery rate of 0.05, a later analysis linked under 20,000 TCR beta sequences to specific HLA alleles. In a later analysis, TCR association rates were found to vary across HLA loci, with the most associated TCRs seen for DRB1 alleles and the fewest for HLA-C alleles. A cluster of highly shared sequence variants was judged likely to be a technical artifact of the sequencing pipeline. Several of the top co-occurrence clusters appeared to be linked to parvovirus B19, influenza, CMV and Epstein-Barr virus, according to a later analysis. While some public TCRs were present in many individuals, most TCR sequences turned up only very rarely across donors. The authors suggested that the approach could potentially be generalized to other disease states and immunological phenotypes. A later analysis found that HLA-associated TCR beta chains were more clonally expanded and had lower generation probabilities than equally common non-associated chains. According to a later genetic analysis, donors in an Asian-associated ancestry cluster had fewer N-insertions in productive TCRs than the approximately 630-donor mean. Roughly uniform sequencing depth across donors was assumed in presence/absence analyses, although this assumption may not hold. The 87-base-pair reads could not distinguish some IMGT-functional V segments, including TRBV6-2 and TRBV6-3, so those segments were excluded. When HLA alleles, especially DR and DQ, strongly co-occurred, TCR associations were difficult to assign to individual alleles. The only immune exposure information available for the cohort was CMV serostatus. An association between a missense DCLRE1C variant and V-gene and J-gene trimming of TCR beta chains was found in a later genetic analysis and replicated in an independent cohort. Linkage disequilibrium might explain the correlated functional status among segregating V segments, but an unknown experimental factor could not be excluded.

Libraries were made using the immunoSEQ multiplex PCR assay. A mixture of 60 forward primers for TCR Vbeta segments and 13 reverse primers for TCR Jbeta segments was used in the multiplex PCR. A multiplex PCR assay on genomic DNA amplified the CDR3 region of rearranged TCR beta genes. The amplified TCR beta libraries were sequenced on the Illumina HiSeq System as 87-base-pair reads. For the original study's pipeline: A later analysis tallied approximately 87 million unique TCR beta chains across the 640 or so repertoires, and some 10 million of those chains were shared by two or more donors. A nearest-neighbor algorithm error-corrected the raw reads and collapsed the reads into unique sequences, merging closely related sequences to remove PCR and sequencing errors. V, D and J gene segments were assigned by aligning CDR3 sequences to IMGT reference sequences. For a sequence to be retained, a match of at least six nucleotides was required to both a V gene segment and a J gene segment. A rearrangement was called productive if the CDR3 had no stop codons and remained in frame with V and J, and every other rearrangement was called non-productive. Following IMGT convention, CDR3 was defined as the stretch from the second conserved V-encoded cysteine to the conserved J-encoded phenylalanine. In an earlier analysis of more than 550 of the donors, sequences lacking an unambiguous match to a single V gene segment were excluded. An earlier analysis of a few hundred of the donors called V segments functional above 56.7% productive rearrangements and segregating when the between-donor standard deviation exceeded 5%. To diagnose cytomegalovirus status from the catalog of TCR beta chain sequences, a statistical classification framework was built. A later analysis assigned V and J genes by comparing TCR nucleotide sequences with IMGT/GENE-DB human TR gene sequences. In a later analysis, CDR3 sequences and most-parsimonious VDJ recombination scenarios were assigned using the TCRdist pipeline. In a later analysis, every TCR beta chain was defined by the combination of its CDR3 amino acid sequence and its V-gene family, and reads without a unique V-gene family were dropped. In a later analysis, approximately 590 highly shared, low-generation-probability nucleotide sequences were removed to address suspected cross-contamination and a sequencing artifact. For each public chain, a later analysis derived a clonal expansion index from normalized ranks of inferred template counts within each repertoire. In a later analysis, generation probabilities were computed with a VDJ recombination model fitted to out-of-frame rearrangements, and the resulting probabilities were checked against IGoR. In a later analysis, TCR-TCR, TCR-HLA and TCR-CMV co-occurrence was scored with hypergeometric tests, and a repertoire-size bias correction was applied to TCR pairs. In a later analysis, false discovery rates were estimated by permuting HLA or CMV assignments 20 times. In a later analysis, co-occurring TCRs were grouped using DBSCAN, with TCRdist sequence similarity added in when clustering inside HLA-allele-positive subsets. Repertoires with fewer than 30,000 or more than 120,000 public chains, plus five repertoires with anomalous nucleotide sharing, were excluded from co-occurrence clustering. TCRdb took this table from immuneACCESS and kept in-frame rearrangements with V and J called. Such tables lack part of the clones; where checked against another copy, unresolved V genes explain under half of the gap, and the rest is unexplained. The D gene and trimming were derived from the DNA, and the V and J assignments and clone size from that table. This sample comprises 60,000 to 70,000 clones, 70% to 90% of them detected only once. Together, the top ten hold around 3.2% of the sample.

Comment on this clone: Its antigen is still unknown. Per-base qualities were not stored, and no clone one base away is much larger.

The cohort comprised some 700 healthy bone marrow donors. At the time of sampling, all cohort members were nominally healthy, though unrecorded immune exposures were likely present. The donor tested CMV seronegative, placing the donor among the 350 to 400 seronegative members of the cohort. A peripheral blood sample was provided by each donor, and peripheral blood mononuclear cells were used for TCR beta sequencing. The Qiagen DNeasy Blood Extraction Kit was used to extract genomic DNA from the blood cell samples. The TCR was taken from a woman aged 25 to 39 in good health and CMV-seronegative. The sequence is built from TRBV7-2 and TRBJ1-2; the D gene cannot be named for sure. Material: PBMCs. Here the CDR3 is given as CASSLAPEGGRGYTF. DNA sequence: TGTGCCAGCAGCTTAGCGCCAGAGGGCGGGCGAGGCTACACCTTC.